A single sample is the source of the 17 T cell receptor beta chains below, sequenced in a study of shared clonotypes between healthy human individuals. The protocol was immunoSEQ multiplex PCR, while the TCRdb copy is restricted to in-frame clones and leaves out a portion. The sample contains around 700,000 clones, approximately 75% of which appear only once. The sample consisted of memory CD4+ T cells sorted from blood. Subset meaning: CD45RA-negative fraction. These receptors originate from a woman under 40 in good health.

CDR3 residues: CASSLETVTVGSGELFF. Here the CDR3 DNA reads TGTGCCAGCAGCTTAGAGACAGTAACGGTTGGGAGCGGGGAGCTGTTTTTT. The rearrangement links TRBV11-1 to TRBJ2-2; D may correspond to TRBD1 or TRBD2 (5 bases each). Germline-derived CDR1 and CDR2 are SGHAT and FQDESV (reference sequence). This CDR3 spans 17 amino acids. Trimming removed 1 base from V and 7 bases from J, with 19 bases in between.

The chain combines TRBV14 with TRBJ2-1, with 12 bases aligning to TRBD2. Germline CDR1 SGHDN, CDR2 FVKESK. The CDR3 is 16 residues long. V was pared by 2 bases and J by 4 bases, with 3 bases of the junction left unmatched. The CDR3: CASSQPGLAGYNEQFF. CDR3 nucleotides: TGTGCCAGCAGCCAACCGGGACTAGCGGGTTACAATGAGCAGTTCTTC.

CDR3 in DNA: TGTGCCAGCAGTGCCCGGGACCCAACCTACAATGAGCAGTTCTTC. Residues: CASSARDPTYNEQFF. The V call is TRBV6-1, the J call TRBJ2-1; D is tentatively TRBD1 or TRBD2 (5 bases each). From germline, CDR1 is MNHNS and CDR2 SASEGT. V shed 4 bases and J shed 2 bases, with 12 bases lying between them. The CDR3 is 15 amino acids.

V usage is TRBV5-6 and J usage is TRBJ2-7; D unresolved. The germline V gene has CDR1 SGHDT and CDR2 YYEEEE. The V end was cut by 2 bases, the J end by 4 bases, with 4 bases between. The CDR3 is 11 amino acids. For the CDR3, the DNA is TGTGCCAGCAGCTTCCAATACGAGCAGTACTTC. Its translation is CASSFQYEQYF.

CDR3 coding DNA: TGTGCCAGCAGTTCCCCGGTAGGCAGGGGAACCTCTAATGAGCAGTTCTTC. This sequence encodes CASSSPVGRGTSNEQFF. This chain links TRBV27 with TRBJ2-1; a possible D gene is TRBD1 (6 bases). The germline V gene encodes CDR1 MNHEY and CDR2 SMNVEV (reference sequence). V was shortened by 4 bases and J by 7 bases, with 23 bases between the two germline ends. The CDR3 has 17 residues.

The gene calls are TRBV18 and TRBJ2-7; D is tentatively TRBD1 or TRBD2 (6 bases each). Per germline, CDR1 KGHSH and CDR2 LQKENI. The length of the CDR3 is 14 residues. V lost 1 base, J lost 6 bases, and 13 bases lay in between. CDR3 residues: CASSPQEGGGEQYF. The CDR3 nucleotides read TGTGCCAGCTCACCACAGGAAGGAGGGGGCGAGCAGTACTTC.

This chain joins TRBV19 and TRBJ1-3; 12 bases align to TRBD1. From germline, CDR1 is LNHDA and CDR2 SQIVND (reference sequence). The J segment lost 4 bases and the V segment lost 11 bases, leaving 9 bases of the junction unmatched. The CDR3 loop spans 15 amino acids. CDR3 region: CACHRDRGPGNTIYF. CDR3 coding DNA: TGTGCCTGCCACCGGGACAGGGGGCCCGGAAACACCATATATTTT.

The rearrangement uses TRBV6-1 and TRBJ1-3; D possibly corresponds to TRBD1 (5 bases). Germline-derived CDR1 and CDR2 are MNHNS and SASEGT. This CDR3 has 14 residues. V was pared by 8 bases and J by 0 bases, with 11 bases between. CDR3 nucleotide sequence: TGTGCCAGCGCCGAACAGGCCTCTGGAAACACCATATATTTT. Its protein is CASAEQASGNTIYF.

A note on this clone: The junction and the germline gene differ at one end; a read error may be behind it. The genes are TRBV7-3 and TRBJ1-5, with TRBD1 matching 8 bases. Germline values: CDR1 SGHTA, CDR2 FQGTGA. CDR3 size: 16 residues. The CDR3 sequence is CASSQGDRREDQPQHF. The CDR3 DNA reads TGCGCCAGCAGCCAGGGGGACAGGAGGGAGGATCAGCCCCAGCATTTT. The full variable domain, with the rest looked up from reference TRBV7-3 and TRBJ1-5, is GAGVSQTPSNKVTEKGKYVELRCDPISGHTALYWYRQSLGQGPEFLIYFQGTGAADDSGLPNDRFFAVRPEGSVSTLKIQRTERGDSAVYLCASSQGDRREDQPQHFGDGTRLSIL.

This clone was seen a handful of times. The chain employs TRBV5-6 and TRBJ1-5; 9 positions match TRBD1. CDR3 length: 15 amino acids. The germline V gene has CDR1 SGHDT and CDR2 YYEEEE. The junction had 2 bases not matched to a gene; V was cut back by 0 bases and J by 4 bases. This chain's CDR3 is CASSLGGTGNQPQHF. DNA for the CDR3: TGTGCCAGCAGCTTGGGAGGGACAGGGAATCAGCCCCAGCATTTT.

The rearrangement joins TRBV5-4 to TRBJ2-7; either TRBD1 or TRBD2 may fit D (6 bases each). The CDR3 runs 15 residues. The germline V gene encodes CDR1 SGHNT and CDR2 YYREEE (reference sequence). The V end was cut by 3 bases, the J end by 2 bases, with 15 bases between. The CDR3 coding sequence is TGTGCCAGCAGCTCAGGAGACAGGAGGGCCTACGAGCAGTACTTC. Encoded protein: CASSSGDRRAYEQYF.

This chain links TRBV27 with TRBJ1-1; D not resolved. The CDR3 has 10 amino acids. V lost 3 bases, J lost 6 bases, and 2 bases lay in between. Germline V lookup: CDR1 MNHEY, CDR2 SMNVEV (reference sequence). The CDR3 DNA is TGTGCCAGCAGTTTGCCTGAAGCTTTCTTT. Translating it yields CASSLPEAFF.

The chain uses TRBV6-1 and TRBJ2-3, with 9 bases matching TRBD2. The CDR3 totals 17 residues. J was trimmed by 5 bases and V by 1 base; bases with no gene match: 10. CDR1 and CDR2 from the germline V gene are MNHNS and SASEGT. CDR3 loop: CASSEGVLAGPKDTQYF. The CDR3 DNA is TGTGCCAGCAGTGAAGGGGTGCTAGCGGGACCCAAAGATACGCAGTATTTT.

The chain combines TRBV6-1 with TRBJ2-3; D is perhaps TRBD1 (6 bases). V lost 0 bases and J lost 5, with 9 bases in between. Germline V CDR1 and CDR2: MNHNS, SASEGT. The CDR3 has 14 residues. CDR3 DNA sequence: TGTGCCAGCAGTGAAGCAACAGGGTTAGATACGCAGTATTTT. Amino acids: CASSEATGLDTQYF.

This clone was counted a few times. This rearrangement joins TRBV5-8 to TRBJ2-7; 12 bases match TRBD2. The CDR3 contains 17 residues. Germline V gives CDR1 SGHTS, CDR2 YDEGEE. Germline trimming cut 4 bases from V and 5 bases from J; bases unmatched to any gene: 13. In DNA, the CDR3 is TGTGCCAGCAGCCAAGATCTACTAGCGGGAGGTGGGGACGAGCAGTACTTC. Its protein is CASSQDLLAGGGDEQYF.

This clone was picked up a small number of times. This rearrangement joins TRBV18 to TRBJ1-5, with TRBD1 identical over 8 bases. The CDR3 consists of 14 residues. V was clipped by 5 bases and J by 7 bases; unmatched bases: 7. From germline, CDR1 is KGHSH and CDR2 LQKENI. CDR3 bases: TGTGCCAGCTCAGATCAGGGGGCAGGGCAGCCCCAGCATTTT. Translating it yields CASSDQGAGQPQHF.

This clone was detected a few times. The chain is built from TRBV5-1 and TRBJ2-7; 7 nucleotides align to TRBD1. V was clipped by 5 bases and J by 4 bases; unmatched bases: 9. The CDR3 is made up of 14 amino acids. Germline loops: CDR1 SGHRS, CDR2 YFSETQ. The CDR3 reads CASSPEKQGYEQYF. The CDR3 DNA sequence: TGCGCCAGCAGTCCGGAGAAACAGGGGTACGAGCAGTACTTC. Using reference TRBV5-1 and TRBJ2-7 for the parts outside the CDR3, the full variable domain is KAGVTQTPRYLIKTRGQQVTLSCSPISGHRSVSWYQQTPGQGLQFLFEYFSETQRNKGNFPGRFSGRQFSNSRSEMNVSTLELGDSALYLCASSPEKQGYEQYFGPGTRLTVT.